These 12 T cell receptor beta chains originate from one sample sequenced in a study of CD8+ T cells in alopecia areata. RNA, once extracted, was reverse transcribed into cDNA for use as the sequencing template. The table came from immunoSEQ multiplex PCR; TCRdb's copy has only in-frame clones and leaves some out. The sample includes under 200,000 clones, less than 80% seen only once; the top ten take approximately 15%. Documented treatment: oral pan-JAK inhibitor, 5-10 mg twice daily. Material: CD4+ T cells sorted from blood, obtained at week 24, from a patient treated with tofacitinib. The receptors here all came from a human donor with alopecia areata.

In nucleotides, the CDR3 is TGCAGCGTTGTTAGCTCTGGAAACACCATATATTTT. Encoded protein: CSVVSSGNTIYF. The J gene is TRBJ1-3, the V gene TRBV29-1, with D uncertain. Germline CDR1 SQVTM, CDR2 ANQGSEA. Deletions cut 4 bases from V and 0 bases from J, with 4 bases between. The CDR3 loop spans 12 amino acids. The variable domain in full, completed from reference TRBV29-1 and TRBJ1-3, reads SAVISQKPSRDICQRGTSLTIQCQVDSQVTMMFWYRQQPGQSLTLIATANQGSEATYESGFVIDKFPISRPNLTFSTLTVSNMSPEDSSIYLCSVVSSGNTIYFGEGSWLTVV.

The chain couples TRBV30 to TRBJ2-5; D is undetermined. V lost 2 bases to trimming and J lost 2 bases, with 6 bases between them. The CDR3 totals 12 residues. Germline lookup yields CDR1 GTSNPN and CDR2 SVGIG (reference sequence). The CDR3 protein is CAWSMMQETQYF. CDR3 in DNA: TGTGCCTGGAGTATGATGCAAGAGACCCAGTACTTC.

This clone was counted a few times. V and J are TRBV5-1 and TRBJ2-2; no firm D call. CDR1 and CDR2 from the germline V gene are SGHRS and YFSETQ. V was pared by 9 bases and J by 0 bases, with 15 bases between. The CDR3 is 15 residues long. The CDR3 spells CATRKETANTGELFF. The CDR3 DNA is TGCGCCACCAGGAAGGAGACCGCGAACACCGGGGAGCTGTTTTTT.

The gene calls are TRBV5-6 and TRBJ2-7; unclear D gene. There are 14 residues in the CDR3. Germline lookup yields CDR1 SGHDT and CDR2 YYEEEE. V lost 1 base and J lost 0, with 8 bases in between. CDR3 loop: CASSLQLSSYEQYF. The DNA of the CDR3 is TGTGCCAGCAGCTTGCAGTTGAGCTCCTACGAGCAGTACTTC.

This clone was found once. V and J are TRBV30 and TRBJ1-5, with 7 bases matching TRBD1. The CDR3 length is 17 residues. Trimming took 2 bases from V and 5 from J; bases not matched to a gene: 15. Germline CDR1 GTSNPN, CDR2 SVGIG (reference sequence). The CDR3 loop reads CAWSRTGVLGADQPQHF. The CDR3 DNA reads as TGTGCCTGGAGTAGGACAGGAGTTCTGGGTGCTGATCAGCCCCAGCATTTT. Full variable domain (missing parts from reference TRBV30 and TRBJ1-5): SQTIHQWPATLVQPVGSPLSLECTVEGTSNPNLYWYRQAAGRGLQLLFYSVGIGQISSEVPQNLSASRPQDRQFILSSKKLLLSDSGFYLCAWSRTGVLGADQPQHFGDGTRLSIL.

This clone was counted only a few times. The chain is built from TRBV9 and TRBJ2-3; D unclear. V dropped 3 bases and J dropped 5 bases, with 16 bases sitting between them. The CDR3 is made up of 15 amino acids. Germline values: CDR1 SGDLS, CDR2 YYNGEE. The CDR3 reads CASSAASPWGDTQYF. CDR3 sequence (DNA): TGTGCCAGCAGCGCCGCCTCCCCGTGGGGAGATACGCAGTATTTT.

This chain links TRBV6-5 with TRBJ2-3, with 8 bases identical to TRBD1. The length of the CDR3 is 16 residues. V dropped 3 bases and J dropped 6; count of bases not matched to a gene: 11. Germline loops: CDR1 MNHEY, CDR2 SVGAGI. The CDR3 coding sequence is TGTGCCAGCAGTTATTCGTGCGGGACAGGCCCCGATACGCAGTATTTT. As protein: CASSYSCGTGPDTQYF.

This clone has a handful of counts. One junction end does not reproduce the germline sequence, and a read error may be involved. The chain joins TRBV7-2 to TRBJ1-1; no clear D gene. From germline, CDR1 is SGHTA and CDR2 FQGNSA. The CDR3 is 12 residues long. The CDR3 reads CASSVARVEAFF. As DNA, the CDR3 is TGTGCCAGCAGCGTAGCTAGGGTTGAAGCTTTCTTT.

This clone was observed once. The chain carries TRBV6-1 and TRBJ2-2; 8 bases map to TRBD1. From germline, CDR1 is MNHNS and CDR2 SASEGT. This CDR3 has 13 residues. J was trimmed by 5 bases and V by 7 bases; bases with no gene match: 3. The CDR3 region has the DNA TGTGCCAGCAACGACAGGGGTACCGGGGAGCTGTTTTTT. Translating gives CASNDRGTGELFF.

This clone was detected only a few times. The chain joins TRBV30 to TRBJ2-7; D is uncertain. Germline CDR1 is GTSNPN and CDR2 is SVGIG (reference sequence). The CDR3 length is 13 residues. Trimming left V 4 bases short and J 6 bases short, with 16 bases between. CDR3 sequence (DNA): TGTGCCTGGACCACACACCCTCTCTCCGAGCAGTACTTC. Amino acid sequence: CAWTTHPLSEQYF.

V gene TRBV29-1 combines with J gene TRBJ1-4; no definite D call. The CDR3 runs to 10 residues. Trimming took 4 bases from V and 5 from J, leaving 2 bases between them. Germline assignment: CDR1 SQVTM and CDR2 ANQGSEA. CDR3 residues: CSVGNEKLFF. CDR3 in DNA: TGCAGCGTTGGGAATGAAAAACTGTTTTTT.

The V call is TRBV5-1, the J call TRBJ2-5; unclear D gene. The CDR3 totals 11 residues. Trimming stripped 3 bases from V and 5 bases from J, with 5 bases between. Germline CDR1 and CDR2: SGHRS and YFSETQ. CDR3 amino acids: CASSSVETQYF. CDR3 in DNA: TGCGCCAGCAGCTCAGTGGAGACCCAGTACTTC.